The rows below give T cell receptor beta chains drawn from one sample of a study of cytomegalovirus exposure and HLA in healthy donors. The assay was immunoSEQ multiplex PCR, and TCRdb's table has in-frame clones only and misses some. The sample yields about 250,000 clones, approximately 70% seen once. The source material was PBMCs. All receptors derive from a female donor in good health and CMV-seronegative. Each CDR3 is given with its conserved first and last residue. D genes are given only for firm matches. Size values are once, few and many counts, or a class for expanded clones, and some rows have none.

j_call d_call v_call clone_size cdr3_nt cdr3_aa
TRBJ2-7 . TRBV11-3 few TGTGCCAGCGGGCGGGGAACCTACGAGCAGTACTTC CASGRGTYEQYF
TRBJ2-3 . TRBV19 . TGTGCCAGTAGTATAGGGGCAGGCACAGATACGCAGTATTTT CASSIGAGTDTQYF
TRBJ2-7 TRBD2 TRBV5-5 . TGTGCCAGCAGCTTGGGTACCCCGGGACTAGCGGGAGACTCCTACGAGCAGTACTTC CASSLGTPGLAGDSYEQYF
TRBJ2-3 TRBD1 TRBV19 . TGTGCCAGTAGACCGGGACAGCTAAGTAGGGATACGCAGTATTTT CASRPGQLSRDTQYF
TRBJ2-1 . TRBV9 few TGTGCCAGCGTCTCAAGTCCCGGGGGCAATGAGCAGTTCTTC CASVSSPGGNEQFF
TRBJ2-2 TRBD1 TRBV5-1 . TGCGCCAGCAGCCAACTAACAGGGGGCCCCGTCACCGGGGAGCTGTTTTTT CASSQLTGGPVTGELFF
TRBJ2-2 . TRBV4-1 . TGCGCCAGCAGCCAAGCCCCGGCCCGGGGCACCGGGGAGCTGTTTTTT CASSQAPARGTGELFF
TRBJ1-2 . TRBV18 few TGTGCCAGCTCACCACCAACAGGTGGTGGCTACACCTTC CASSPPTGGGYTF
TRBJ1-1 TRBD1 TRBV27 . TGTGCCAGCAGTATCATAGGACAGGGGGGGACTGAAGCTTTCTTT CASSIIGQGGTEAFF
TRBJ1-4 . TRBV5-1 . TGCGCCAGCAGCTTGGGGGGCCGAGAAAAACTGTTTTTT CASSLGGREKLFF
TRBJ2-7 . TRBV2 . TGTGCCAGCAGTGGTCCGGTGGGAGCTGGCCTTTACGAGCAGTACTTC CASSGPVGAGLYEQYF
TRBJ1-3 TRBD1 TRBV5-4 . TGTGCCAGCGCAGACAGGGCTAGCTCTGGAAACACCATATATTTT CASADRASSGNTIYF